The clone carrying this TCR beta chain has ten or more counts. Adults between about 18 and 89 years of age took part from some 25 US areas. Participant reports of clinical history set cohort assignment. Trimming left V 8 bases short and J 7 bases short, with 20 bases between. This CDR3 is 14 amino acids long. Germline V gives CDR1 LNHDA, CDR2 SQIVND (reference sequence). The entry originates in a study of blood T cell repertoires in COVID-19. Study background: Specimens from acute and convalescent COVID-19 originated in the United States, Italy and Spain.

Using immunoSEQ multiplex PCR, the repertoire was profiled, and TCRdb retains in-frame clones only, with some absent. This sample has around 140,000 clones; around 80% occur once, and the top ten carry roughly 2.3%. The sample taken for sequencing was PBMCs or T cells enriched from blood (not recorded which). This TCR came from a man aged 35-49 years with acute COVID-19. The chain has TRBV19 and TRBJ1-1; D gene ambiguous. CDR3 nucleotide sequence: TGTGCCAGTGTTAGCGGCGGCGGGTGGGATGAAGCTTTCTTT. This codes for CASVSGGGWDEAFF.